What follows is one T cell receptor beta chain and its context. As yet, its antigen is unknown. Sequenced by immunoSEQ multiplex PCR; TCRdb stores in-frame clones only, minus some. Of 55,000 to 70,000 clones listed, roughly 89% were seen once; the top ten hold 6.1%. This sample was included in a study of T cell responses to AZD1222 COVID-19 vaccine. Study results and limitations: Along spike, vaccine-associated CD4 TCRs were found throughout, with dominance at 160-218 and 743-854. Seropositive AZD1222 recipients at baseline numbered only five or six.

In germline, CDR1 is ENHRY, CDR2 SYGVKD. The V gene lost 6 bases and the J gene lost 4 bases, with 13 bases spanning the gap. The CDR3 is 13 amino acids. The clonotype was recovered from an adult who received the AZD1222 COVID-19 vaccine. The chain carries TRBV10-3 and TRBJ2-7; D tentatively fits TRBD1 or TRBD2 (5 bases each). The sample here was peripheral blood, taken 28 days after the second AZD1222 dose. DNA of the CDR3: TGTGCCATCAGGACGGGGCCGTTATACGAGCAGTACTTC. Amino acid sequence: CAIRTGPLYEQYF.